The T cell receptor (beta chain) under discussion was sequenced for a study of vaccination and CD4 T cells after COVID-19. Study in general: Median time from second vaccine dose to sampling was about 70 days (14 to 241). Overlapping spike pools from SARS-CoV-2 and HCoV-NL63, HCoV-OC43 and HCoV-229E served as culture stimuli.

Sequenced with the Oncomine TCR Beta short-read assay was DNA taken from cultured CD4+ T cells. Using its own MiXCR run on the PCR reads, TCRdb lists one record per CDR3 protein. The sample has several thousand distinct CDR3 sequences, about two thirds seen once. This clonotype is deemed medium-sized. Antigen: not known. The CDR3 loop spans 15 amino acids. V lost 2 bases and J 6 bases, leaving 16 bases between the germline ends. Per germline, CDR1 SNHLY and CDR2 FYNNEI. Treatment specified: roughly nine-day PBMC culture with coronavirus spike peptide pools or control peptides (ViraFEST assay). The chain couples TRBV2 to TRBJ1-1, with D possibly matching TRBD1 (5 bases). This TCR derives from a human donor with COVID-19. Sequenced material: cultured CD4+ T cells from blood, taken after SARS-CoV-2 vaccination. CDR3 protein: CASSESRGGDAEAFF. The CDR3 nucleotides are TGTGCCAGCAGTGAAAGTCGGGGGGGGGACGCTGAAGCTTTCTTT.